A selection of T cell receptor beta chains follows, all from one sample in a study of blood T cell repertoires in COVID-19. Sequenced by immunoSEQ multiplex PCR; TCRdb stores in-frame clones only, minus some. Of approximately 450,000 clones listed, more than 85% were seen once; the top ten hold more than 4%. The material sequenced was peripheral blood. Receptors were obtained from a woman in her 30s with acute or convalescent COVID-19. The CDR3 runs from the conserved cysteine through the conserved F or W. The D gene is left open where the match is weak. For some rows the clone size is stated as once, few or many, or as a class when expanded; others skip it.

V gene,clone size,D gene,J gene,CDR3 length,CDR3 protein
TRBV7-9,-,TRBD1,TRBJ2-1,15,CASSLGTGGLGEQFF
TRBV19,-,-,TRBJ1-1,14,CASSTRGGGTEAFF
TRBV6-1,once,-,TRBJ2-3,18,CASSVRGWGRTGSDTQYF
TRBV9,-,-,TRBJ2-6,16,CASSVAGNAGANVLTF
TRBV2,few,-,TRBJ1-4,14,CASSVRGFYEKLFF
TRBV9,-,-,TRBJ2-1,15,CASSVGGLTYNEQFF
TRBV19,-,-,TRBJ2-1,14,CASQWGSAYNEQFF
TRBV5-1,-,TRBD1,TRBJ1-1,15,CASSRGDSLNTEAFF
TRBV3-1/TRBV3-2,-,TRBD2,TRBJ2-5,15,CASSQGLAEGETQYF
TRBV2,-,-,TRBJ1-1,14,CASPFRDRNTEAFF
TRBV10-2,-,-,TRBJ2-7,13,CASRRDMTYEQYF
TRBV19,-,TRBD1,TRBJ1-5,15,CASSMGQGSNQPQHF
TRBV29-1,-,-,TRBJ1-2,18,CSVAPRLQGPTTNYGYTF
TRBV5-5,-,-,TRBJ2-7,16,CASSLAGSSSSYEQYF
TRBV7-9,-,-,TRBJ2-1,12,CASSFSADEQFF
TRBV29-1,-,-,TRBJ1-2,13,CSVEETGGYGYTF
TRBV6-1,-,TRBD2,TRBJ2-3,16,CASSEAGGGSTDTQYF
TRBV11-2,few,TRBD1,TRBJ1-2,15,CASSWKTGDGVGYTF
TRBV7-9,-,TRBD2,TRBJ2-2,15,CASRRSSGGASELFF
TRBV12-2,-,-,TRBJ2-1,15,CASRLALEQVNEQFF
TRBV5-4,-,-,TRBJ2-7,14,CASSFVGARAEQYF
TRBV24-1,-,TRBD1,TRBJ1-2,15,CATSDLRGDSSIYTF
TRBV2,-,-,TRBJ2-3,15,CASSPSVGTADTQYF
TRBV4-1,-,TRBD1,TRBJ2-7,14,CASSPPGQGREQYF
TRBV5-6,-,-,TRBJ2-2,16,CASSLEGTGYTGELFF
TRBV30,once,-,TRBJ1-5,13,CAWSEGGNQPQHF